The present T cell receptor beta chain was sequenced within a study of blood T cell repertoires in COVID-19. Here immunoSEQ multiplex PCR was the method, and the copy in TCRdb shows in-frame clones only, minus some. The sample contains around 77,000 clones, approximately 90% of which appear only once. Trimming at V came to 4 bases and at J to 4 bases, leaving 14 bases not matched to a gene. Germline V gene data show CDR1 as MDHEN and CDR2 as SYDVKM. CDR3 length: 17 amino acids. This clonotype was sampled from a woman aged 55-69 years with active COVID-19. This chain joins TRBV28 and TRBJ2-7, with 9 bases fitting TRBD2. Sequencing used peripheral blood. In DNA form, the CDR3 reads TGTGCCAGCAGTTCCTCAGGCGGGGGGGGAGCTCATTACGAGCAGTACTTC. Amino acid sequence: CASSSSGGGGAHYEQYF.